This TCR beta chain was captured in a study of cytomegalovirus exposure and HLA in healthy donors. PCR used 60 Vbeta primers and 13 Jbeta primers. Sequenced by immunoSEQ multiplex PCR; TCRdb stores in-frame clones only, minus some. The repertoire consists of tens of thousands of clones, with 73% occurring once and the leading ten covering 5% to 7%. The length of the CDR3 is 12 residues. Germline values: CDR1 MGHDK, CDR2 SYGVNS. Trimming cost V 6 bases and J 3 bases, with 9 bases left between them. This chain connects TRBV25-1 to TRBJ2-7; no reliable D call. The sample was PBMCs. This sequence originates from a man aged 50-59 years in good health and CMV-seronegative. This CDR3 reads CASRGLSYEQYF. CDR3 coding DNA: TGTGCCAGCAGGGGCCTGAGCTACGAGCAGTACTTC.